A single sample gave rise to the 27 T cell receptor beta chains below, sequenced in a study of T cells in Graves' hyperthyroidism and ophthalmopathy. The investigators amplified TCR beta CDR3 regions from RNA transcripts. Using the HTBI primer set, a first-round RT-PCR was run on the TCR CDR3. From the multiplex PCR reads, TCRdb called clonotypes with MiXCR, one entry per CDR3 protein. The data hold 400,000 to 600,000 distinct CDR3 sequences, with about 15% observed a single time. The sequenced sample was blood. These receptors all stem from a woman younger than 45 with Graves' ophthalmopathy.

CDR3 region: CASGDREQYF. Written as DNA, the CDR3 is TGTGCCAGTGGGGATCGCGAGCAGTACTTC. The chain carries TRBV2 and TRBJ2-7; D ambiguous. The CDR3 loop spans 10 amino acids. The V gene lost 9 bases and the J gene lost 6 bases, with 9 bases spanning the gap. Germline loops: CDR1 SNHLY, CDR2 FYNNEI.

The rearrangement uses TRBV4-3 and TRBJ2-2; 10 bases agree with TRBD2. The CDR3 length is 18 residues. Germline V gene sequence: CDR1 LGHNA, CDR2 YSLEER. Trimming at V came to 0 bases and at J to 3 bases, leaving 7 bases not matched to a gene. CDR3: CASSQEASGSTYTGELFF. CDR3 sequence (DNA): TGCGCCAGCAGCCAAGAGGCTAGCGGGAGTACTTACACCGGGGAGCTGTTTTTT.

The V gene is TRBV6-5, the J gene TRBJ2-4; 9 positions match TRBD1. Unmatched junction bases numbered 11, after V lost 0 bases and J lost 2 bases. Germline lookup yields CDR1 MNHEY and CDR2 SVGAGI. This CDR3 is built from 19 residues. Here the CDR3 reads CASSYSAIGTGLTKNIQYF. The CDR3 DNA is TGTGCCAGCAGTTACTCGGCAATCGGGACAGGGTTAACCAAAAACATTCAGTACTTC.

In this sample, this clonotype turned up many times. This chain uses TRBV6-5 with TRBJ2-7; D is undetermined. The CDR3 runs to 13 residues. Trimming removed 2 bases at V and 7 bases at J, with 12 bases between. Germline V gene lookup returns CDR1 MNHEY and CDR2 SVGAGI. The CDR3 loop is CASSYEEGLEQYF. CDR3 in DNA: TGTGCCAGCAGTTACGAAGAAGGCTTGGAGCAGTACTTC.

This clonotype was seen more than once but under ten times. The genes are TRBV19 and TRBJ1-2, with D unclear. CDR1 and CDR2 from the germline V gene are LNHDA and SQIVND (reference sequence). The CDR3 has 13 amino acids. V shed 1 base and J shed 4 bases, with 7 bases lying between them. CDR3 loop: CASSIATSYGYTF. CDR3 in DNA: TGTGCCAGTAGTATAGCTACCTCCTATGGCTACACCTTC.

The chain links TRBV20-1 to TRBJ1-1; perhaps TRBD1 as D (5 bases). This CDR3 contains 15 residues. Trimming took off 5 bases at V and 4 bases at J, with 20 bases between the two ends. CDR1 and CDR2 from the germline V gene are DFQATT and SNEGSKA (reference sequence). Written as DNA, the CDR3 is TGCAGTGCTCCAAGGGTCAGGGTGGGTATCACTGAAGCTTTCTTT. Its protein is CSAPRVRVGITEAFF.

This clonotype showed up many times. The chain employs TRBV11-1 and TRBJ2-1; D possibly uses TRBD1 or TRBD2 (5 bases each). V was trimmed by 5 bases and J by 0 bases, leaving 14 bases between them. This CDR3 region has 16 residues. CDR1 is SGHAT, CDR2 FQDESV, per germline (reference sequence). CDR3 protein: CASSPGRRSSYNEQFF. The CDR3 DNA sequence: TGTGCCAGCAGCCCGGGACGGCGAAGCTCCTACAATGAGCAGTTCTTC.

The chain joins TRBV20-1 to TRBJ2-2, with TRBD1 identical over 9 bases. In germline, CDR1 is DFQATT, CDR2 SNEGSKA (reference sequence). CDR3 length: 16 amino acids. Losses at the gene ends were 0 bases for V and 6 bases for J; bases not matched to a gene: 8. This CDR3 is CSARDPGQGSAGELFF. The CDR3 nucleotides are TGCAGTGCTAGAGATCCGGGACAGGGTTCAGCCGGGGAGCTGTTTTTT.

This clonotype was counted ten times or more. The chain joins TRBV20-1 to TRBJ2-1; 12 nucleotides align to TRBD2. Germline V CDR1 and CDR2: DFQATT, SNEGSKA (reference sequence). The CDR3 is made up of 16 amino acids. The V gene end was trimmed by 6 bases and the J gene end by 4 bases; junction bases not matched to a gene: 10. The CDR3 is CSAMKLAGGWYNEQFF. The DNA for the CDR3 is TGCAGTGCAATGAAACTAGCGGGAGGTTGGTACAATGAGCAGTTCTTC.

This clonotype has a count of ten or more. CDR3 amino acids: CASSLGQENYGYTF. The DNA of the CDR3 is TGTGCCAGCAGCTTGGGACAGGAAAACTATGGCTACACCTTC. V gene TRBV5-6 combines with J gene TRBJ1-2, with a tentative D call TRBD1 (6 bases). This CDR3 has 14 residues. The V end lost 0 bases, the J end lost 2 bases, and 8 bases lay between the germline ends. Germline CDR1 reads SGHDT; CDR2 reads YYEEEE.

V is TRBV12-3 or TRBV12-4 and J is TRBJ2-1; 7 bases line up with TRBD2. After removal of 7 bases from V and 0 bases from J, the junction contained 6 bases not matched to a gene. The CDR3 totals 15 residues. This CDR3 is CASNSGGSSYNEQFF. The DNA of the CDR3 is TGTGCCAGCAATTCGGGGGGAAGCTCCTACAATGAGCAGTTCTTC.

V usage is TRBV3-2 and J usage is TRBJ1-5; the DNA was not used to check the table's D call, TRBD1. TRBV3-2 is termed a pseudogene. The CDR3 is made up of 13 amino acids. The CDR3 loop is CASSQDKQEPQHF. CDR3 nucleotide sequence: TGTGCCAGCAGCCAAGACAAACAGGAGCCCCAGCATTTT.

This clonotype was counted between two and nine times. V and J are TRBV5-1 and TRBJ1-2; a weak D match, TRBD1 (6 bases). The germline gives CDR1 SGHRS, CDR2 YFSETQ. The CDR3 loop spans 14 amino acids. The V and J ends lost 0 bases and 4 bases respectively, with 10 bases between them. CDR3 nucleotides: TGCGCCAGCAGCTTGGAAGTGGGGGCCTATGGCTACACCTTC. This translates into CASSLEVGAYGYTF.

This clonotype was counted many times. CDR3: CASSLAIRSGVRIYEQYF. CDR3 in DNA: TGTGCCAGCAGCTTAGCCATACGGAGCGGGGTTAGAATCTACGAGCAGTACTTC. V and J are TRBV11-1 and TRBJ2-7; 7 positions match TRBD2. From germline, CDR1 is SGHAT and CDR2 FQDESV (reference sequence). The CDR3 is made up of 18 amino acids. V shed 0 bases, J shed 3 bases, and the junction held 14 bases outside the gene matches. Supplemented by reference TRBV11-1 and TRBJ2-7, the full variable domain reads EAEVAQSPRYKITEKSQAVAFWCDPISGHATLYWYRQILGQGPELLVQFQDESVVDDSQLPKDRFSAERLKGVDSTLKIQPAELGDSAMYLCASSLAIRSGVRIYEQYFGPGTRLTVT.

This clonotype was picked up a small number of times. The chain joins TRBV7-2 to TRBJ2-7, with D perhaps matching TRBD2 (6 bases). Trimming removed 3 bases at V and 2 bases at J, with 8 bases between. This CDR3 has 13 residues. Germline V gene lookup returns CDR1 SGHTA and CDR2 FQGNSA. DNA for the CDR3: TGTGCCAGCAGCTTTAGACTAGCCTACGAGCAGTACTTC. Its protein is CASSFRLAYEQYF. Complete variable domain (other parts from reference TRBV7-2 and TRBJ2-7): GAGVSQSPSNKVTEKGKDVELRCDPISGHTALYWYRQSLGQGLEFLIYFQGNSAPDKSGLPSDRFSAERTGGSVSTLTIQRTQQEDSAVYLCASSFRLAYEQYFGPGTRLTVT.

This clonotype was found many times. The V call is TRBV10-3, the J call TRBJ2-5; D possibly corresponds to TRBD2 (5 bases). Trimming removed 3 bases from V and 5 bases from J, with 7 bases in between. Germline V gene sequence: CDR1 ENHRY, CDR2 SYGVKD. The CDR3 sequence is 12 residues long. The CDR3 nucleotides are TGTGCCATCAGTGAAGTAGCGGAGACCCAGTACTTC. Translated, it gives CAISEVAETQYF.

This clonotype occurred many times. The genes are TRBV28 and TRBJ2-1, with 9 nucleotides matching TRBD2. CDR1 and CDR2 (germline): MDHEN, SYDVKM. V dropped 6 bases and J dropped 9; count of bases not matched to a gene: 9. The CDR3 is made up of 14 amino acids. In nucleotides, the CDR3 is TGTGCCAGCAGCCGCCTCGGGACTAGCAGTGAGCAGTTCTTC. Its protein is CASSRLGTSSEQFF. The complete variable domain, with remaining parts taken from reference TRBV28 and TRBJ2-1, reads DVKVTQSSRYLVKRTGEKVFLECVQDMDHENMFWYRQDPGLGLRLIYFSYDVKMKEKGDIPEGYSVSREKKERFSLILESASTNQTSMYLCASSRLGTSSEQFFGPGTRLTVL.

This rearrangement joins TRBV20-1 to TRBJ2-7; 7 bases agree with TRBD1. After removal of 3 bases from V and 2 bases from J, the junction contained 7 bases not matched to a gene. The CDR3 length is 14 residues. Germline CDR1 reads DFQATT; CDR2 reads SNEGSKA (reference sequence). The CDR3 coding sequence is TGCAGTGCTAGGGCTGACAGGGCTACCTACGAGCAGTACTTC. Its protein is CSARADRATYEQYF.

V usage is TRBV16 and J usage is TRBJ1-5; no clear D gene. The germline gives CDR1 KGHSY, CDR2 FQNENV. V lost 2 bases and J lost 1, with 6 bases in between. This CDR3 spans 14 amino acids. Here the CDR3 reads CASSQLTSNQPQHF. The CDR3 DNA reads as TGTGCCAGCAGCCAACTCACGAGCAATCAGCCCCAGCATTTT. Combining the CDR3 with reference TRBV16 and TRBJ1-5 gives the whole variable domain GEEVAQTPKHLVRGEGQKAKLYCAPIKGHSYVFWYQQVLKNEFKFLISFQNENVFDETGMPKERFSAKCLPNSPCSLEIQATKLEDSAVYFCASSQLTSNQPQHFGDGTRLSIL.

This clonotype was found many times. The rearrangement joins TRBV4-3 to TRBJ1-5; D not certain. Per germline, CDR1 LGHNA and CDR2 YSLEER. The CDR3 totals 18 residues. V was pared by 0 bases and J by 0 bases, with 15 bases between. The CDR3 reads CASSQDMGRPNSNQPQHF. The CDR3 DNA follows: TGCGCCAGCAGCCAAGATATGGGCAGACCGAATAGCAATCAGCCCCAGCATTTT.

This clonotype was seen repeatedly, ten times or more. This chain joins TRBV6-2 or TRBV6-3 and TRBJ1-5, with D possibly TRBD1 on 6 matching bases. Between the trimmed V and J ends, which lost 5 bases and 0 bases, there was a span of 17 bases. CDR1 MNHEY and CDR2 SVGEGT come from the germline V gene. The CDR3 consists of 17 residues. The CDR3: CASSPRGRGYSNQPQHF. CDR3 sequence (DNA): TGTGCCAGCAGTCCCAGGGGCAGGGGTTATAGCAATCAGCCCCAGCATTTT.

This clonotype was detected many times. The J gene is TRBJ2-1, the V gene TRBV6-4; TRBD2 matches 14 bases. After removal of 6 bases from V and 8 bases from J, the junction contained 6 bases not matched to a gene. Germline V gene data show CDR1 as MRHNA and CDR2 as SNTAGT. The CDR3 is 15 amino acids. CDR3 loop: CASRRLAGGVDEQFF. The DNA of the CDR3 is TGTGCCAGCAGAAGACTAGCGGGGGGGGTCGATGAGCAGTTCTTC.

The sample holds a few counts of this clonotype. This chain connects TRBV20-1 to TRBJ2-4; a possible D gene is TRBD1 (5 bases). There are 13 residues in the CDR3. In germline, CDR1 is DFQATT, CDR2 SNEGSKA (reference sequence). V shed 5 bases and J shed 0 bases, with 8 bases lying between them. CDR3 region: CSAGHVAKNIQYF. The CDR3 DNA reads as TGCAGTGCTGGACACGTAGCCAAAAACATTCAGTACTTC.

At least ten counts were recorded for this clonotype. The rearrangement links TRBV5-5 to TRBJ1-1; D is possibly TRBD1 (6 bases). The length of the CDR3 is 14 residues. The germline V gene encodes CDR1 SGHKS and CDR2 YYEKEE (reference sequence). Trimming took 3 bases from V and 5 from J, leaving 14 bases between them. CDR3 residues: CASSSRGDWTEAFF. For the CDR3, the DNA is TGTGCCAGCAGCTCCAGGGGCGATTGGACTGAAGCTTTCTTT. The full variable domain, its missing parts supplied by reference TRBV5-5 and TRBJ1-1, is DAGVTQSPTHLIKTRGQQVTLRCSPISGHKSVSWYQQVLGQGPQFIFQYYEKEERGRGNFPDRFSARQFPNYSSELNVNALLLGDSALYLCASSSRGDWTEAFFGQGTRLTVV.

The chain has TRBV5-1 and TRBJ2-7; TRBD2 aligns across 9 bases. CDR1 is SGHRS and CDR2 is YFSETQ in the germline V gene. With V trimmed by 2 bases and J by 8 bases, 8 bases remained unmatched. The CDR3 spans 14 residues. The CDR3 nucleotides are TGCGCCAGCAGCTTTGGTAGCGGGAGCCCCCAGCAGTACTTC. Translating gives CASSFGSGSPQQYF.

V is TRBV7-9 and J is TRBJ2-5; TRBD1 aligns across 8 bases. The germline V gene encodes CDR1 SEHNR and CDR2 FQNEAQ (reference sequence). The CDR3 is made up of 15 amino acids. The V gene end was trimmed by 6 bases and the J gene end by 5 bases; junction bases not matched to a gene: 11. This chain's CDR3 is CASSDGAGGYETQYF. The CDR3 DNA follows: TGTGCCAGCAGTGATGGGGCAGGGGGCTACGAGACCCAGTACTTC.

This clonotype was counted a few times. The chain combines TRBV5-4 with TRBJ2-2; D is undetermined. The CDR3 is made up of 12 amino acids. The V gene's germline CDR1 is SGHNT and CDR2 YYREEE (reference sequence). V dropped 0 bases and J dropped 9 bases, with 6 bases sitting between them. Here the CDR3 reads CASSLDPRELFF. The CDR3 DNA is TGTGCCAGCAGCTTGGATCCCCGGGAGCTGTTTTTT.